Below are 27 T cell receptor beta chains sequenced from a single sample in a study of blood T cell repertoires in COVID-19. Some clones are missing from TCRdb's copy, which holds only in-frame ones; the method was immunoSEQ multiplex PCR. The sample has approximately 200,000 clones, about 82% seen once. Sequenced: PBMCs or T cells enriched from blood (not recorded which). These TCRs come from a woman younger than 45 who had recovered from COVID-19.

The genes are TRBV28 and TRBJ2-3, with 8 nucleotides matching TRBD2. Germline assignment: CDR1 MDHEN and CDR2 SYDVKM. There are 14 residues in the CDR3. The V and J ends lost 4 bases and 3 bases, in that order; junction bases with no gene match: 3. DNA for the CDR3: TGTGCCAGCAGTTCGGGGGGGGGAACAGATACGCAGTATTTT. This sequence encodes CASSSGGGTDTQYF.

This chain links TRBV6-5 with TRBJ2-5; D is possibly TRBD1 (6 bases). Looked up from germline, CDR1 is MNHEY and CDR2 is SVGAGI. This CDR3 contains 14 residues. V was cut by 6 bases and J by 1 base, with 12 bases left in between. The CDR3 coding sequence is TGTGCCAGCAGGACAGGCAGCAGCCAAGAGACCCAGTACTTC. Residues: CASRTGSSQETQYF.

The chain links TRBV19 to TRBJ1-4, with unresolved D. This CDR3 has 13 residues. V gave up 5 bases and J gave up 4 bases, with 8 bases separating them. Germline CDR1 LNHDA, CDR2 SQIVND (reference sequence). DNA for the CDR3: TGTGCCAGTAGTCCCGGTGGTAATGAAAAACTGTTTTTT. It encodes CASSPGGNEKLFF. Using reference TRBV19 and TRBJ1-4 for the parts outside the CDR3, the full variable domain is DGGITQSPKYLFRKEGQNVTLSCEQNLNHDAMYWYRQDPGQGLRLIYYSQIVNDFQKGDIAEGYSVSREKKESFPLTVTSAQKNPTAFYLCASSPGGNEKLFFGSGTQLSVL.

This clone was seen just once. The genes are TRBV5-1 and TRBJ2-1; TRBD2 aligns across 12 bases. V was pared by 0 bases and J by 4 bases, with 2 bases of the junction left unmatched. CDR1 is SGHRS, CDR2 YFSETQ, per germline. The CDR3 is 16 residues long. The CDR3 spells CASSLEGLAGYNEQFF. In DNA form, the CDR3 reads TGCGCCAGCAGCTTGGAGGGACTAGCGGGTTACAATGAGCAGTTCTTC.

The chain recombines TRBV7-2 with TRBJ1-5; 7 nucleotides agree with TRBD1. V was pared by 1 base and J by 6 bases, with 6 bases of the junction left unmatched. This CDR3 region has 15 residues. Germline assignment: CDR1 SGHTA and CDR2 FQGNSA. CDR3 sequence: CASSLVGSGGQPQHF. CDR3 bases: TGTGCCAGCAGCTTAGTTGGCTCAGGGGGTCAGCCCCAGCATTTT. Supplemented by reference TRBV7-2 and TRBJ1-5, the full variable domain reads GAGVSQSPSNKVTEKGKDVELRCDPISGHTALYWYRQSLGQGLEFLIYFQGNSAPDKSGLPSDRFSAERTGGSVSTLTIQRTQQEDSAVYLCASSLVGSGGQPQHFGDGTRLSIL.

V usage is TRBV3-1 (or the pseudogene TRBV3-2) and J usage is TRBJ1-1; 10 bases line up with TRBD1. Unmatched junction bases numbered 0, after V lost 3 bases and J lost 11 bases. Looked up from germline, CDR1 is LGHDT and CDR2 is YNNKEL (reference sequence). CDR3 length: 11 amino acids. This CDR3 is CASSQGQGAFF. CDR3 nucleotide sequence: TGTGCCAGCAGCCAGGGACAGGGGGCTTTCTTT.

The gene calls are TRBV4-2 and TRBJ2-6; D ambiguous. The V and J ends lost 0 bases and 0 bases respectively, with 3 bases between them. The length of the CDR3 is 15 residues. Germline V gene sequence: CDR1 LGHNA, CDR2 YNFKEQ. CDR3 residues: CASSQDHSGANVLTF. In DNA form, the CDR3 reads TGTGCCAGCAGCCAAGATCACTCTGGGGCCAACGTCCTGACTTTC.

The genes are TRBV25-1 and TRBJ2-4; D possibly corresponds to TRBD1 (5 bases). Germline V gene data show CDR1 as MGHDK and CDR2 as SYGVNS. The V end was cut by 10 bases, the J end by 8 bases, with 18 bases between. The CDR3 loop spans 13 amino acids. CDR3 DNA: TGTGCCACCCTAGACAGTGTTAAGGACATTCAGTACTTC. Protein sequence: CATLDSVKDIQYF. Full variable domain (rest looked up from reference TRBV25-1 and TRBJ2-4): EADIYQTPRYLVIGTGKKITLECSQTMGHDKMYWYQQDPGMELHLIHYSYGVNSTEKGDLSSESTVSRIRTEHFPLTLESARPSHTSQYLCATLDSVKDIQYFGAGTRLSVL.

The rearrangement joins TRBV7-9 to TRBJ2-3; 9 nucleotides line up with TRBD2. The CDR3 runs 16 residues. Losses at the gene ends were 3 bases for V and 6 bases for J; bases not matched to a gene: 10. Germline V gene lookup returns CDR1 SEHNR and CDR2 FQNEAQ (reference sequence). The CDR3: CASSFGESGRKDTQYF. DNA for the CDR3: TGTGCCAGCAGCTTTGGGGAAAGCGGGAGGAAGGATACGCAGTATTTT.

In DNA form, the CDR3 reads TGTGCCAGCAAGACTAGCGGGAACTACGAGCAGTACTTC. The encoded protein is CASKTSGNYEQYF. V and J are TRBV2 and TRBJ2-7; 11 nucleotides agree with TRBD2. This CDR3 spans 13 amino acids. CDR1 and CDR2 (germline): SNHLY, FYNNEI. Germline trimming cut 7 bases from V and 3 bases from J; bases unmatched to any gene: 2.

The genes are TRBV28 and TRBJ1-5; D gene unclear. The V end was cut by 3 bases, the J end by 4 bases, with 16 bases between. The CDR3 length is 16 residues. CDR1 is MDHEN, CDR2 SYDVKM, per germline. CDR3 sequence reads: CASSFLLLVENQPQHF. Here the CDR3 DNA reads TGTGCCAGCAGTTTCCTCCTCTTGGTAGAAAATCAGCCCCAGCATTTT.

The rearrangement uses TRBV27 and TRBJ1-5; possible D gene TRBD1, 5 bases. The germline CDR1 and CDR2 sequences are MNHEY and SMNVEV (reference sequence). The CDR3 length is 13 residues. The V end lost 5 bases, the J end lost 6 bases, and 11 bases lay between the germline ends. CDR3 loop: CASSAGLRQPQHF. CDR3 sequence (DNA): TGTGCCAGCAGTGCAGGGTTGCGTCAGCCCCAGCATTTT.

The CDR3 DNA reads as TGCGCCAGCAGCCACCCCGAAAGCGGAGTGAACACCGGGGAGCTGTTTTTT. It yields the protein CASSHPESGVNTGELFF. V usage is TRBV4-1 and J usage is TRBJ2-2; a possible D gene is TRBD2 (5 bases). Germline V gene sequence: CDR1 MGHRA, CDR2 YSYEKL. V lost 3 bases to trimming and J lost 1 base, with 15 bases between them. This CDR3 region has 17 residues.

J is TRBJ2-2 and V is TRBV28; the D gene is possibly TRBD2 (6 bases). This CDR3 has 16 amino acids. Trimming took 6 bases from V and 0 from J, leaving 14 bases between them. Germline V CDR1 and CDR2: MDHEN, SYDVKM. The CDR3 protein is CASRFWRETNTGELFF. The CDR3 DNA reads as TGTGCCAGCAGATTCTGGCGGGAAACGAACACCGGGGAGCTGTTTTTT. Supplemented by reference TRBV28 and TRBJ2-2, the full variable domain reads DVKVTQSSRYLVKRTGEKVFLECVQDMDHENMFWYRQDPGLGLRLIYFSYDVKMKEKGDIPEGYSVSREKKERFSLILESASTNQTSMYLCASRFWRETNTGELFFGEGSRLTVL.

The chain recombines TRBV28 with TRBJ1-2; TRBD1 matches at 9 bases. CDR3 length equals 14 residues. Trimming removed 6 bases from V and 3 bases from J; junction bases left unmatched: 5. Germline lookup yields CDR1 MDHEN and CDR2 SYDVKM. The CDR3 reads CASRTTGGDYGYTF. As DNA, the CDR3 is TGTGCCAGCAGAACGACAGGGGGTGACTATGGCTACACCTTC.

The rearrangement joins TRBV20-1 to TRBJ2-7; 7 nucleotides match TRBD1. The CDR3 contains 12 residues. Unmatched junction bases numbered 4, after V lost 3 bases and J lost 5 bases. CDR1 and CDR2 (germline): DFQATT, SNEGSKA (reference sequence). DNA of the CDR3: TGCAGTGCTAGTGTAGGGGGCGACGAGCAGTACTTC. Amino acids: CSASVGGDEQYF.

The genes are TRBV24-1 and TRBJ2-3, with TRBD2 as a possible D gene (5 bases). V lost 4 bases and J 1 base, leaving 11 bases between the germline ends. Looked up from germline, CDR1 is KGHDR and CDR2 is SFDVKD. CDR3 length: 15 residues. CDR3: CATSESLAGTDTQYF. CDR3 nucleotides: TGTGCCACCAGTGAAAGCCTAGCCGGCACAGATACGCAGTATTTT.

The CDR3, as DNA: TGCGCCAGCAGCCTGACAGGGGGCACCGGGGAGCTGTTTTTT. Encoded protein: CASSLTGGTGELFF. V and J are TRBV5-1 and TRBJ2-2; 9 positions match TRBD1. Germline-derived CDR1 and CDR2 are SGHRS and YFSETQ. Trimming took 4 bases from V and 4 from J; bases not matched to a gene: 2. CDR3 length equals 14 residues.

The CDR3 DNA is TGTGCCAGCAGCATAGGGCAGGGAAGTGGAGAGACCCAGTACTTC. It specifies CASSIGQGSGETQYF. J is TRBJ2-5 and V is TRBV5-6; D is possibly TRBD1 (5 bases). V was cut by 4 bases and J by 4 bases, with 17 bases left in between. This CDR3 is 15 amino acids long. The germline gives CDR1 SGHDT, CDR2 YYEEEE.

V usage is TRBV6-5 and J usage is TRBJ1-1; possibly TRBD1 for D (5 bases). V was cut by 8 bases and J by 5 bases, with 15 bases left in between. From germline, CDR1 is MNHEY and CDR2 SVGAGI. The CDR3 totals 13 residues. In DNA, the CDR3 is TGTGCCAGCGAAATAAGGGGAAGAACTGAAGCTTTCTTT. Amino acids: CASEIRGRTEAFF.

V usage is TRBV7-2 and J usage is TRBJ2-2, with 10 bases that match TRBD2. V shed 5 bases and J 4 bases; nucleotides not matched to a gene: 7. The germline V gene encodes CDR1 SGHTA and CDR2 FQGNSA. The CDR3 contains 16 residues. CDR3 sequence (DNA): TGTGCCAGCAGCCGTGCGAGCGGGAGGGCCACCGGGGAGCTGTTTTTT. It translates to CASSRASGRATGELFF.

The chain recombines TRBV10-3 with TRBJ2-7; the match to TRBD2 covers 9 bases. V was pared by 4 bases and J by 0 bases, with 7 bases of the junction left unmatched. The CDR3 is 16 amino acids. The germline CDR1 and CDR2 sequences are ENHRY and SYGVKD. CDR3 sequence: CAISGPPTSGSYEQYF. The CDR3 DNA follows: TGTGCCATCAGTGGTCCTCCGACTAGCGGCTCCTACGAGCAGTACTTC.

The chain recombines TRBV29-1 with TRBJ2-3; 9 bases match TRBD2. Germline CDR1 SQVTM, CDR2 ANQGSEA. V lost 6 bases and J lost 4; bases outside the gene matches: 8. The CDR3 is 14 amino acids. CDR3 in DNA: TGCAGCGTAATCCTAGCGGGAAGGGCAGATACGCAGTATTTT. Protein product: CSVILAGRADTQYF.

The chain uses TRBV7-2 and TRBJ2-7; TRBD2 aligns across 8 bases. This CDR3 spans 15 amino acids. CDR1 is SGHTA, CDR2 FQGNSA, per germline. Trimming removed 8 bases from V and 2 bases from J; junction bases left unmatched: 11. The CDR3 spells CASQIAGSRAYEQYF. CDR3 DNA: TGTGCCAGCCAAATAGCGGGAAGTAGGGCCTACGAGCAGTACTTC.

The chain carries TRBV28 and TRBJ2-3; TRBD2 is a possible D gene (6 bases). The CDR3 extends over 15 amino acids. The V end lost 1 base, the J end lost 1 base, and 9 bases lay between the germline ends. Germline V gives CDR1 MDHEN, CDR2 SYDVKM. The CDR3 DNA sequence: TGTGCCAGCAGTTTATCGGGAGTGCGCACAGATACGCAGTATTTT. Encoded protein: CASSLSGVRTDTQYF. Complete variable domain (other parts from reference TRBV28 and TRBJ2-3): DVKVTQSSRYLVKRTGEKVFLECVQDMDHENMFWYRQDPGLGLRLIYFSYDVKMKEKGDIPEGYSVSREKKERFSLILESASTNQTSMYLCASSLSGVRTDTQYFGPGTRLTVL.

The chain recombines TRBV2 with TRBJ1-1; D is possibly TRBD1 (5 bases). From germline, CDR1 is SNHLY and CDR2 FYNNEI. The CDR3 extends over 16 amino acids. The V gene lost 4 bases and the J gene lost 1 base, with 16 bases spanning the gap. CDR3: CASSGPPGRENTEAFF. The CDR3 nucleotides are TGTGCCAGCAGTGGGCCCCCCGGCAGGGAGAACACTGAAGCTTTCTTT.

The chain links TRBV19 to TRBJ1-1; D is unclear. Trimming shortened V by 9 bases and J by 4 bases, and 21 bases separated the two germline ends. The CDR3 contains 15 residues. Per the germline V gene, CDR1 is LNHDA and CDR2 is SQIVND (reference sequence). CDR3 coding DNA: TGTGCCAGCCAAACAGCGACGGGAGGAGGCACTGAAGCTTTCTTT. It yields the protein CASQTATGGGTEAFF.